The T cell receptor (beta chain) described here comes from a study of cytomegalovirus exposure and HLA in healthy donors. General study results and limits: Altogether, some 170 TCR beta chains were recorded as cytomegalovirus-associated. A few CMV-associated chains proved CMV antigen-specific in vitro. No immune exposure information besides CMV serostatus was available.

Samples came from healthy bone marrow donors. With respect to this clone: Its antigen is unidentified.

V lost 1 base and J lost 3, with 7 bases in between. Germline CDR1 is SGHNT and CDR2 is YENEEA. The CDR3 loop spans 13 amino acids. Amplification used 60 Vbeta primers and 13 Jbeta primers. Some clones are missing from TCRdb's copy, which holds only in-frame ones; the method was immunoSEQ multiplex PCR. In the table there are approximately 160,000 clones, about 80% of which are singletons. This TCR was sampled from a girl aged 10 to 17 in good health and CMV-seropositive. What was sequenced was PBMCs. The chain combines TRBV11-3 with TRBJ2-7; no clear D gene. CDR3 sequence (DNA): TGTGCCAGCAGCTTAGTCGTCGGCTACGAGCAGTACTTC. This encodes CASSLVVGYEQYF.